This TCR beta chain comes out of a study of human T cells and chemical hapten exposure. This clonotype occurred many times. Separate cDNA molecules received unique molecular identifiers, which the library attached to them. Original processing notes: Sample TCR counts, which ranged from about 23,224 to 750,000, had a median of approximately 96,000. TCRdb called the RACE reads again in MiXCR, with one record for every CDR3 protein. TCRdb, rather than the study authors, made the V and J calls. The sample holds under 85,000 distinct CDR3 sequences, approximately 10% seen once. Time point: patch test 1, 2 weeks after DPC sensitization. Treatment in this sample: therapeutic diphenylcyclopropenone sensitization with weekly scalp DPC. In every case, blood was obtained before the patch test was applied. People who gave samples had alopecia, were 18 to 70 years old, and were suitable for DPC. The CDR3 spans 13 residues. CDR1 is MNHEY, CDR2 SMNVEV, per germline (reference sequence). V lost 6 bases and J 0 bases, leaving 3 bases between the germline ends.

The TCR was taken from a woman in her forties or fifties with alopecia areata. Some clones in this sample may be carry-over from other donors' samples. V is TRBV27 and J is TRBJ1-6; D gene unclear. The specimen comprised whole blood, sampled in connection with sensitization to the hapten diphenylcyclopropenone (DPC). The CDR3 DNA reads TGTGCCAGCAGCGTCTCCTATAATTCACCCCTCCACTTT. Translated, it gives CASSVSYNSPLHF.